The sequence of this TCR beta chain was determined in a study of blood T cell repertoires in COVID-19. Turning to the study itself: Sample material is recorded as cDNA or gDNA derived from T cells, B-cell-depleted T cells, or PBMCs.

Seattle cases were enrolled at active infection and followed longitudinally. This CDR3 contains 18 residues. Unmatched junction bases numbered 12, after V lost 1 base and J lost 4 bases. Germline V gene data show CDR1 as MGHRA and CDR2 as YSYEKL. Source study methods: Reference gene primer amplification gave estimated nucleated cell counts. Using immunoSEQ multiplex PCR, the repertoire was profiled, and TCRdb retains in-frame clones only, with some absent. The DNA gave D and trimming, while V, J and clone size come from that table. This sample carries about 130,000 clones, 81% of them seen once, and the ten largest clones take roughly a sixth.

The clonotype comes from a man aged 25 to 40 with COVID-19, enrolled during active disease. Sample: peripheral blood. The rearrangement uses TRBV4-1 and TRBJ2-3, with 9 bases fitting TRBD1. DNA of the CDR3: TGCGCCAGCAGCCAAGGCCTTGTACCGGGACAGGGCCCAGATACGCAGTATTTT. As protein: CASSQGLVPGQGPDTQYF.